This T cell receptor beta chain was retrieved from a study of T cells in localized non-small cell lung cancer. A single count supports this clone. The germline V gene encodes CDR1 SGHAT and CDR2 FQNNGV. The CDR3 sequence is 17 residues long. The V and J ends lost 5 bases and 1 base, in that order; junction bases with no gene match: 10. Sequencing used immunoSEQ multiplex PCR; TCRdb keeps in-frame clones, though not all of them. This table has about 21,000 clones, about 83% appearing once. The clonotype originates from a woman aged 35 to 69 with stage II squamous cell lung carcinoma. The chain links TRBV11-2 to TRBJ1-1; 10 nucleotides align to TRBD1. The sequencing here drew on PBMCs, taken before any cancer treatment. The CDR3 protein is CASSLPGQGLGNTEAFF. DNA of the CDR3: TGTGCCAGCAGCCTACCGGGACAGGGGCTTGGGAACACTGAAGCTTTCTTT.